The clone carrying this T cell receptor beta chain was seen just once. Participants, about 18 to 90 years old, spanned around 25 US areas. These data come from a study of blood T cell repertoires in COVID-19. Study information: T cells, B-cell-depleted T cells, or PBMCs provided the cDNA or gDNA that served as material.

Method: immunoSEQ multiplex PCR; TCRdb's copy keeps in-frame clones and lacks some. The table lists more than 150,000 clones, roughly 87% of them singletons, with about 11% in the top ten. This CDR3 contains 15 residues. Germline CDR1 SGHNT, CDR2 YYREEE (reference sequence). V shed 4 bases and J 5 bases; nucleotides not matched to a gene: 10. This receptor was obtained from a man aged 50 or older who had recovered from COVID-19. Sequencing used PBMCs or T cells enriched from blood (not recorded which). This sequence joins TRBV5-4 and TRBJ1-2, with 8 bases lining up with TRBD1. The CDR3 loop is CASSPPKTGVYGYTF. The DNA of the CDR3 is TGTGCCAGCAGCCCCCCGAAGACAGGGGTATATGGCTACACCTTC.